The TCR beta chain under discussion was sequenced for a study of T cell repertoires in cytomegalovirus infection. Overall study context: Signatures in public TCR beta sequences pointed to both CMV infection and matching HLA type. Study observations and caveats: Across the ex vivo response, the dominant clonotypes were HLA-C-restricted CMV-specific TCR beta clonotypes. Cumulated frequencies of public TCR beta families served to identify carriers of CMV plus the relevant HLA.

TCRdb re-called the reads through MiXCR, storing one row per CDR3 protein. Among some 100,000 distinct CDR3 sequences listed, 23% were seen once. This CDR3 contains 12 residues. Germline V CDR1 and CDR2: SGHNT, YENEEA. V was shortened by 5 bases and J by 11 bases, with 13 bases between the two germline ends. Comment on this clonotype: Its antigen is as yet unknown.

V and J are TRBV11-3 and TRBJ2-1; D is perhaps TRBD2 (6 bases). This clonotype was sampled from a human donor in good health (CMV status not recorded). Some clones in this sample may be carry-over from other donors' samples. Sequencing input: CD8+ T cells from PBMCs. CDR3 loop: CASSTQEGKQFF. CDR3 sequence (DNA): TGTGCCAGCAGCACCCAGGAGGGTAAGCAGTTCTTC.